This is a list of T cell receptor beta chains from one sample in a study of blood T cell repertoires in COVID-19. Libraries were prepared by immunoSEQ multiplex PCR; TCRdb keeps only in-frame clonotypes and omits some of them. The sample includes some 72,000 clones, approximately 80% seen only once; the top ten take 13%. Sequenced material: peripheral blood. These receptors all stem from a man aged 45 to 65 with COVID-19, enrolled during active disease. CDR3s include the opening cysteine and the closing phenylalanine or tryptophan. Fields, in order: J gene, V gene, clone size, D gene, CDR3 protein, CDR3 DNA. The D gene is left open where the match is weak. Clone size, where shown, is once, few, many, or a class for clones that have expanded.

>TRBJ2-1|TRBV20-1|-|TRBD2
CSASLAGTAYNEQFF
TGCAGTGCTAGTCTAGCGGGAACTGCCTACAATGAGCAGTTCTTC
>TRBJ2-5|TRBV3-1/TRBV3-2|few|-
CASSLPGRGSETQYF
TGTGCCAGCAGCCTCCCCGGCCGGGGGTCGGAGACCCAGTACTTC
>TRBJ2-6|TRBV19|-|TRBD1
CASSMLAGTGAGANVLTF
TGTGCCAGTAGTATGTTAGCCGGGACAGGGGCCGGGGCCAACGTCCTGACTTTC
>TRBJ2-7|TRBV30|-|-
CASRTNYEQYF
TGTGCCTCCCGGACTAACTACGAGCAGTACTTC
>TRBJ1-4|TRBV6-5|-|-
CASSYSGRGLEKLFF
TGTGCCAGCAGTTACTCTGGCAGGGGTTTAGAAAAACTGTTTTTT
>TRBJ1-1|TRBV11-2|-|-
CASSLGLGSNTEAFF
TGTGCCAGCAGCTTAGGGCTGGGCTCGAACACTGAAGCTTTCTTT
>TRBJ2-4|TRBV19|-|TRBD1
CASSPDRGTKNIQYF
TGTGCCAGTAGTCCGGACAGGGGGACCAAAAACATTCAGTACTTC
>TRBJ1-1|TRBV3-1/TRBV3-2|-|TRBD1
CASSHGQGGAAFF
TGTGCCAGCAGCCACGGACAGGGAGGGGCCGCTTTCTTT
>TRBJ2-2|TRBV29-1|-|TRBD1
CSVGRQGATGGRELFF
TGCAGCGTTGGTCGGCAGGGGGCGACAGGTGGGAGGGAGCTGTTTTTT
>TRBJ1-1|TRBV28|-|TRBD1
CASRAGQVNTEAFF
TGTGCCAGCAGGGCAGGACAGGTGAACACTGAAGCTTTCTTT
>TRBJ2-3|TRBV20-1|-|TRBD1
CSASFRGRTDTQYF
TGCAGTGCTAGTTTTAGGGGGCGCACAGATACGCAGTATTTT
>TRBJ1-4|TRBV27|-|-
CASSRGREKLFF
TGTGCCAGCAGCAGGGGCCGTGAAAAACTGTTTTTT
>TRBJ1-4|TRBV2|-|-
CASSDRGVAANEKLFF
TGTGCCAGCAGTGATCGGGGGGTGGCGGCTAATGAAAAACTGTTTTTT
>TRBJ2-3|TRBV27|few|-
CASRKLNRGGSTDTQYF
TGTGCCAGCAGGAAGCTAAACCGAGGGGGAAGCACAGATACGCAGTATTTT
>TRBJ2-6|TRBV5-6|-|TRBD1
CASSSRRGTGGAGANVLTF
TGTGCCAGCAGCTCACGCCGTGGGACAGGGGGCGCTGGGGCCAACGTCCTGACTTTC
>TRBJ2-5|TRBV5-1|-|-
CASSLKETQYF
TGCGCCAGCAGCCTAAAAGAGACCCAGTACTTC
>TRBJ2-7|TRBV19|-|-
CASSIRSSRGAPYEQYF
TGTGCCAGTAGTATTAGGTCTTCCAGGGGGGCCCCCTACGAGCAGTACTTC
>TRBJ2-2|TRBV5-1|-|-
CASSLDRANTGELFF
TGCGCCAGCAGCTTGGACAGGGCGAACACCGGGGAGCTGTTTTTT
>TRBJ1-2|TRBV28|-|-
CASSKTGTFYGYTF
TGTGCCAGCAGTAAAACCGGGACATTTTATGGCTACACCTTC
>TRBJ2-1|TRBV14|-|-
CASSQDHGGEQFF
TGTGCCAGCAGCCAAGATCACGGGGGTGAGCAGTTCTTC
>TRBJ1-1|TRBV5-1|-|-
CASSSTVGTEAFF
TGCGCCAGCAGCTCCACAGTTGGCACTGAAGCTTTCTTT
>TRBJ2-7|TRBV27|-|-
CASSLNGRYEQYF
TGTGCCAGCAGTTTAAACGGTCGCTACGAGCAGTACTTC
>TRBJ2-3|TRBV10-3|-|-
CAISESSLSTDTQYF
TGTGCCATCAGTGAGTCTAGCCTAAGCACAGATACGCAGTATTTT
>TRBJ1-6|TRBV28|-|-
CASSLYPRQRINSPLHF
TGTGCCAGCAGTTTATACCCCCGGCAGCGCATAAATTCACCCCTCCACTTT
>TRBJ2-1|TRBV2|-|TRBD2
CAQVPSGRNEQFF
TGTGCCCAGGTGCCTAGCGGGAGGAATGAGCAGTTCTTC
>TRBJ1-3|TRBV19|-|-
CARGGRTGNTIYF
TGTGCCAGAGGAGGGAGGACTGGAAACACCATATATTTT
>TRBJ2-5|TRBV19|-|-
CASSGLGAAETQYF
TGTGCCAGTAGTGGGTTAGGGGCGGCGGAGACCCAGTACTTC
>TRBJ1-1|TRBV6-4|medium-sized|-
CASSETGENTEAFF
TGTGCCAGCAGTGAGACAGGAGAGAACACTGAAGCTTTCTTT
>TRBJ2-2|TRBV15|-|-
CATSSPFQELFF
TGTGCCACCAGCAGCCCATTCCAGGAGCTGTTTTTT
>TRBJ2-2|TRBV7-9|-|TRBD2
CASSFGSSGSRTGELFF
TGTGCCAGCAGCTTCGGGAGTAGCGGGAGTAGGACCGGGGAGCTGTTTTTT
>TRBJ2-2|TRBV7-2|-|-
CASSLDAQRTNTGELFF
TGTGCCAGCAGCTTAGATGCCCAGCGGACGAACACCGGGGAGCTGTTTTTT
>TRBJ1-3|TRBV1|-|-
CTSPEQGARNTIYF
TGCACCAGCCCGGAGCAGGGGGCAAGGAACACCATATATTTT
>TRBJ2-3|TRBV28|-|-
CASSFRPGGTQYF
TGTGCCAGCAGTTTTCGCCCCGGGGGTACGCAGTATTTT
>TRBJ1-2|TRBV19|-|-
CASSTRQRGYTF
TGTGCCAGTAGTACCAGACAGAGGGGCTACACCTTC
>TRBJ1-3|TRBV30|few|TRBD1
CAWRGQGARNTIYF
TGTGCCTGGAGAGGACAGGGGGCTAGAAACACCATATATTTT
>TRBJ2-1|TRBV19|-|-
CASSIGQFNEQFF
TGTGCCAGTAGTATCGGACAGTTCAATGAGCAGTTCTTC
>TRBJ2-7|TRBV28|-|-
CASRGSQEGAYEQYF
TGTGCCAGCAGGGGGTCTCAGGAGGGAGCTTACGAGCAGTACTTC
>TRBJ2-7|TRBV19|-|-
CASSIQVTYEQYF
TGTGCCAGTAGTATACAGGTTACCTACGAGCAGTACTTC
>TRBJ1-4|TRBV28|-|-
CASSNPTGANEKLFF
TGTGCCAGCAGCAACCCGACAGGAGCTAATGAAAAACTGTTTTTT
>TRBJ2-1|TRBV9|-|TRBD2
CASSVVGGEYNEQFF
TGTGCCAGCAGCGTAGTCGGGGGGGAATACAATGAGCAGTTCTTC
>TRBJ1-4|TRBV30|-|-
CAWGPGHGNEKLFF
TGTGCCTGGGGTCCGGGACACGGGAATGAAAAACTGTTTTTT
>TRBJ2-6|TRBV6-2/TRBV6-3|-|TRBD1
CASSSGQGATGANVLTF
TGTGCCAGCAGTTCTGGACAGGGGGCTACTGGGGCCAACGTCCTGACTTTC
>TRBJ2-3|TRBV6-1|-|-
CASSSQDTQYF
TGTGCCAGCAGTTCTCAGGATACGCAGTATTTT
>TRBJ2-1|TRBV28|-|TRBD2
CASSPTRSSGRIRNEQFF
TGTGCCAGCAGTCCCACCCGATCGAGCGGGAGAATTCGGAATGAGCAGTTCTTC
>TRBJ2-7|TRBV14|-|-
CASSQETRASSPSEQYF
TGTGCCAGCAGCCAAGAAACCCGAGCAAGCTCCCCCTCCGAGCAGTACTTC
>TRBJ2-5|TRBV24-1|once|-
CATSDTQETQYF
TGTGCCACCAGTGATACACAAGAGACCCAGTACTTC
>TRBJ2-5|TRBV7-7|once|TRBD1
CASSGDREGTQYF
TGTGCTAGCAGCGGGGACAGGGAGGGGACCCAGTACTTC